Below, one TCR beta chain is given with its context. The antigen remains unidentified. TCRbeta libraries were built with three rounds of nested PCR, modified from ARM-PCR. TCRdb analysed the multiplex PCR reads with MiXCR anew, one entry per CDR3 protein. The sample yields 60,000 to 85,000 distinct CDR3 sequences, roughly 72% seen once. This sample's RNA came from whole unsorted tissue. The entry originates in a study of tumor and adjacent non-tumor tissue in lung cancer. Study outcomes and limitations: Tumor repertoires had a smaller top 100 clone share than normal lung. Significantly higher TCR diversity was found in tumor than normal lung.

The V segment lost 3 bases and the J segment 0 bases; nucleotides outside the gene matches: 4. This CDR3 contains 16 residues. CDR1 LNHDA and CDR2 SQIVND come from the germline V gene (reference sequence). The receptor's source is a man in his 60s with non-small cell lung cancer. The sequenced sample was lung tumor tissue. The chain carries TRBV19 and TRBJ1-1; 10 bases align to TRBD1. CDR3 DNA sequence: TGTGCCAGTAGTATTCCGGGACAGGGGTTGAACACTGAAGCTTTCTTT. Residues: CASSIPGQGLNTEAFF.